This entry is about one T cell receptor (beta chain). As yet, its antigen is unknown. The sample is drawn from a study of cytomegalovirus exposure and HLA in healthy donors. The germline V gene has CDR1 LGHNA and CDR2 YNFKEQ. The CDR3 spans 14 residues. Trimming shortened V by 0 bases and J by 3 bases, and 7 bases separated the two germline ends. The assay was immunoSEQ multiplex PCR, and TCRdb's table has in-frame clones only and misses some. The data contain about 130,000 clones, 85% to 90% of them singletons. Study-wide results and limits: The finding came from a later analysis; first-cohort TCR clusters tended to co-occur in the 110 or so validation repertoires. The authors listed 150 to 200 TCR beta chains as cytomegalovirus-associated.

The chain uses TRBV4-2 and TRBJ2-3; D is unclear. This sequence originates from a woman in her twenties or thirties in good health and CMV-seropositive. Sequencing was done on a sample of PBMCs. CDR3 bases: TGTGCCAGCAGCCAAGAAGTACAGACAGATACGCAGTATTTT. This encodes CASSQEVQTDTQYF.